The 10 T cell receptor beta chains below come from one sample, sequenced in a study of molecular identifiers for immune sequencing clone quantification. Each CDR3 protein is one row after TCRdb ran MiXCR on the PCR reads. Of more than 85,000 distinct CDR3 sequences listed, under 40% are singletons. What was sequenced was naive CD8+ T cells from blood, with Jurkat cell RNA spiked in. Subset in this sample: FACS-sorted CD8+CD4-CCR7+CD45RA+ naive T cells. The receptors come from a human donor in good health. Some libraries in this study had Jurkat cell RNA spiked in.

This clonotype was recorded only once. This clone may be a read error of a much larger clone one base away. The chain combines TRBV6-2 or TRBV6-3 with TRBJ2-2; D uncertain. The germline V gene encodes CDR1 MNHEY and CDR2 SVGEGT. The CDR3 totals 13 residues. V dropped 7 bases and J dropped 0 bases, with 6 bases sitting between them. The CDR3 protein is CASKQANTGELFF. The CDR3 DNA follows: TGTGCCAGCAAGCAGGCGAACACCGGGGAGCTGTTTTTT.

Regarding this clonotype: A read error may account for a junction end that differs from germline. This chain connects TRBV9 to TRBJ2-1; perhaps TRBD1 as D (5 bases). This CDR3 is 13 amino acids long. Germline V gives CDR1 SGDLS, CDR2 YYNGEE. CDR3 amino acids: CASSVPGMNGQFF. For the CDR3, the DNA is TGTGCCAGCAGCGTTCCAGGGATGAATGGGCAGTTCTTC.

In the case of this clonotype: This may stem from a read error, because a much larger clone lies one nucleotide away. This chain connects TRBV12-3 or TRBV12-4 to TRBJ2-3; no clear D. The length of the CDR3 is 14 residues. The CDR3 DNA follows: TGTGCCGGCAGTTTAACCGTGGGGATGGATACGCAGTATTTT. Encoded protein: CAGSLTVGMDTQYF.

The chain uses TRBV11-3 and TRBJ2-1; D is uncertain. Between the trimmed V and J ends, which lost 1 base and 4 bases, there was a span of 5 bases. CDR3 length: 13 residues. CDR1 SGHNT and CDR2 YENEEA come from the germline V gene. CDR3 sequence: CASSLGGYNEQFF. The DNA of the CDR3 is TGTGCCAGCAGCTTAGGGGGATACAATGAGCAGTTCTTC.

The chain links TRBV28 to TRBJ2-7; no definite D call. V lost 1 base, J lost 6 bases, and 4 bases lay in between. The CDR3 consists of 11 residues. The germline V gene encodes CDR1 MDHEN and CDR2 SYDVKM. The chain's CDR3 is CASSLFTEQYF. The CDR3 DNA reads TGTGCCAGCAGTTTATTTACCGAGCAGTACTTC.

Points on this clonotype: This may come from a read error, since a much larger clone is one base off. The CDR3 carries no conserved terminal phenylalanine or tryptophan, so it likely arises from a read error. The chain uses TRBV7-6 and TRBJ2-5, with D hard to call. Germline CDR1 SGHVS, CDR2 FNYEAQ. CDR3 length equals 13 residues. Deletions cut 5 bases from V and 7 bases from J, with 14 bases between. The CDR3 region is CASSIAHLGTQYL. The CDR3 DNA sequence: TGTGCCAGCAGCATTGCTCACCTCGGGACCCAGTACCTC.

Points on this clonotype: A much larger clonotype is one base distant, so this may be a read error. Since the CDR3 does not end with the conserved phenylalanine or tryptophan, this likely comes from a read error. This chain links TRBV18 with TRBJ2-3; no clear D gene. This CDR3 comprises 13 residues. Per germline, CDR1 KGHSH and CDR2 LQKENI. The ends were cut back, 2 bases at V and 2 bases at J, with 5 bases in the middle. The CDR3 DNA sequence: TGTGCCAGCTCACCAGGGCCCACAGATACGCAGTATTGT. This gives the protein CASSPGPTDTQYC.

Remarks on this clonotype: One junction end does not reproduce the germline sequence, and a read error may be involved. This chain links TRBV10-1 with TRBJ2-7, with 9 bases identical to TRBD2. Per the germline V gene, CDR1 is WNHNN and CDR2 is SYGVQD (reference sequence). CDR3 length equals 14 residues. The CDR3 protein is CASSVAGEAYGQYF. The CDR3, as DNA: TGCGCCAGCAGTGTAGCGGGAGAGGCCTACGGGCAGTACTTC.

The sample holds a few counts of this clonotype. The rearrangement joins TRBV11-2 to TRBJ2-6; D is ambiguous. Trimming took off 6 bases at V and 0 bases at J, with 9 bases between the two ends. The CDR3 length is 15 residues. CDR1 is SGHAT and CDR2 is FQNNGV in the germline V gene. The CDR3 nucleotides are TGTGCCAGCAGTATAGCATACTCTGGGGCCAACGTCCTGACTTTC. Its translation: CASSIAYSGANVLTF.

Points on this clonotype: Just one base apart from a much larger clone, this may be a read error. The chain carries TRBV7-6 and TRBJ2-2; 10 bases map to TRBD2. The germline V gene has CDR1 SGHVS and CDR2 FNYEAQ. This CDR3 has 17 residues. The CDR3 DNA reads as TGTGCCAGCAGCTTAGGGCTGGCTAGCGGGAGCGCCGGGGAGCTGTTATTT. Translation: CASSLGLASGSAGELLF.